The next 4 T cell receptor beta chains were all read from a single sample in a study of tumor-infiltrating lymphocytes in primary liver carcinoma. The authors made TCR beta cDNA from around 500 ng total RNA with a constant-region primer. What produced the TCR beta libraries was three nested multiplex PCR rounds using slightly modified ARM-PCR. Each of the first two PCR rounds ran around 10 cycles with TRBV1-TRBV30 forward and C-beta reverse primers. TCRdb processed the multiplex PCR reads anew with MiXCR; each CDR3 protein has one entry. The sample includes roughly 180,000 distinct CDR3 sequences, over 50% seen only once; the top ten take approximately 70%. Unsorted whole blood supplied the RNA, and germline DNA was extracted too. The sample was peripheral blood. The receptor source for this set is a man aged 40-50 years with primary liver carcinoma and hepatitis B virus infection.

This clonotype has just one count. V usage is TRBV11-3 and J usage is TRBJ2-1; TRBD2 might be the D (5 bases). V lost 7 bases and J lost 13, with 14 bases in between. The germline V gene encodes CDR1 SGHNT and CDR2 YENEEA. The CDR3 has 11 residues. CDR3 loop: CASNRAEEQFF. DNA for the CDR3: TGTGCCAGCAACCGAGCGGAAGAACAGTTCTTC.

The chain recombines TRBV29-1 with TRBJ2-1; D ambiguous. The V end lost 7 bases, the J end lost 0 bases, and 10 bases lay between the germline ends. Germline assignment: CDR1 SQVTM and CDR2 ANQGSEA. CDR3 length: 13 residues. The CDR3, as DNA: TGCAGCGCCTCCCCCAGCTCCTACAATGAGCAGTTCTTC. Its translation: CSASPSSYNEQFF.

At least ten counts were recorded for this clonotype. V usage is TRBV11-2 and J usage is TRBJ2-3, with 10 bases fitting TRBD1. The germline gives CDR1 SGHAT, CDR2 FQNNGV. Trimming at V came to 4 bases and at J to 5 bases, leaving 9 bases not matched to a gene. This CDR3 has 16 residues. The CDR3 spells CASSSRDRGVEDTQYF. The CDR3 DNA reads TGTGCCAGCAGCTCCCGGGACAGGGGTGTTGAAGATACGCAGTATTTT. Together with reference TRBV11-2 and TRBJ2-3, the CDR3 gives the full variable domain: EAGVAQSPRYKIIEKRQSVAFWCNPISGHATLYWYQQILGQGPKLLIQFQNNGVVDDSQLPKDRFSAERLKGVDSTLKIQPAKLEDSAVYLCASSSRDRGVEDTQYFGPGTRLTVL.

This clonotype was detected many times. The chain carries TRBV7-9 and TRBJ2-1; tentatively, D is TRBD2 (5 bases). There are 13 residues in the CDR3. Germline V gives CDR1 SEHNR, CDR2 FQNEAQ (reference sequence). The ends were cut back, 5 bases at V and 4 bases at J, with 9 bases in the middle. CDR3 coding DNA: TGTGCCAGCAGCAGCCGGGAATACAATGAGCAGTTCTTC. As protein: CASSSREYNEQFF.